The 15 T cell receptor beta chains below come from one sample, sequenced in a study of blood T cell repertoires in COVID-19 (TCRdb year 2020). Libraries were made using the immunoSEQ multiplex PCR assay. Not all clones reach the TCRdb copy of this immuneACCESS table, which keeps in-frame sequences only. Checked studies attribute under half of the gap to unresolved V genes and leave the rest unexplained. Recorded for this sample are 150,000 to 170,000 clones; roughly four fifths of them occurred a single time. The ten largest clonotypes hold less than 4.5% of the sample. Sequenced material: peripheral blood. All receptors derive from a woman of 80 years or more with acute or convalescent COVID-19.

This clone was recorded once. CDR3 amino acids: CASSYSTGKDEQYF. The CDR3 DNA follows: TGTGCCAGCAGTTATTCGACAGGGAAGGACGAGCAGTACTTC. This chain connects TRBV6-6 to TRBJ2-7; 7 bases match TRBD1. V gave up 3 bases and J gave up 5 bases; unmatched junction bases: 7. Germline V lookup: CDR1 MNHNY, CDR2 SVGAGI (reference sequence). The CDR3 sequence is 14 residues long.

The rearrangement joins TRBV18 to TRBJ1-1; 12 bases are shared with TRBD1. The ends lost 3 bases at V and 5 bases at J; junction bases unmatched: 4. The germline V gene has CDR1 KGHSH and CDR2 LQKENI. CDR3 length: 15 residues. The CDR3 DNA is TGTGCCAGCTCACCGTTGGGACAGGGGGCGACTGAAGCTTTCTTT. It codes for CASSPLGQGATEAFF.

This clone was seen only a few times. The V and J genes are TRBV6-5 and TRBJ1-4; D call uncertain. V was shortened by 8 bases and J by 8 bases, with 15 bases between the two germline ends. The CDR3 loop spans 13 amino acids. Per germline, CDR1 MNHEY and CDR2 SVGAGI. The CDR3 DNA is TGTGCCAGCCGGTCGCCCTCCGCGGAAAAACTGTTTTTT. This translates into CASRSPSAEKLFF.

The V call is TRBV7-2, the J call TRBJ1-1; 8 bases fit TRBD1. Trimming took 5 bases from V and 4 from J; bases not matched to a gene: 9. The germline gives CDR1 SGHTA, CDR2 FQGNSA. The CDR3 is 15 amino acids. CDR3 amino acids: CASSLSAGTGTEAFF. CDR3 sequence (DNA): TGTGCCAGCAGCCTATCCGCCGGGACAGGCACTGAAGCTTTCTTT.

The CDR3 sequence is CASSLDLSNTEAFF. CDR3 nucleotides: TGTGCCAGCAGCTTAGATTTGTCAAACACTGAAGCTTTCTTT. V usage is TRBV11-1 and J usage is TRBJ1-1; D is undetermined. From germline, CDR1 is SGHAT and CDR2 FQDESV (reference sequence). The CDR3 sequence is 14 residues long. V dropped 1 base and J dropped 2 bases, with 8 bases sitting between them.

The gene calls are TRBV10-3 and TRBJ1-2; TRBD1 agrees at 7 bases. V lost 8 bases, J lost 3 bases, and 6 bases stayed unmatched. Germline CDR1 and CDR2: ENHRY and SYGVKD. The CDR3 contains 13 residues. The CDR3 loop reads CAIGQERDYGYTF. The CDR3 DNA reads TGTGCCATCGGACAGGAAAGGGACTATGGCTACACCTTC.

This clone occurred a few times. The identical CDR3 is also encoded by other nucleotide sequences in the sample. The chain couples TRBV5-1 to TRBJ1-6, with 9 bases identical to TRBD1. Germline CDR1 reads SGHRS; CDR2 reads YFSETQ. This CDR3 has 15 amino acids. Germline trimming cut 2 bases from V and 9 bases from J; bases unmatched to any gene: 6. CDR3 residues: CASSFTGTGTSPLHF. The CDR3 region has the DNA TGCGCCAGCAGCTTCACCGGGACAGGGACTTCACCCCTCCACTTT.

The chain links TRBV7-2 to TRBJ1-1; D not resolved. V was pared by 0 bases and J by 2 bases, with 13 bases between. Germline CDR1 SGHTA, CDR2 FQGNSA. This CDR3 has 16 amino acids. CDR3 region: CASSLARRIANTEAFF. The CDR3 DNA is TGTGCCAGCAGCTTAGCTCGGCGGATAGCAAACACTGAAGCTTTCTTT.

The rearrangement links TRBV6-6 to TRBJ1-4; a possible D gene is TRBD1 (6 bases). The CDR3 has 15 residues. V lost 5 bases to trimming and J lost 0 bases, with 10 bases between them. Germline V gene lookup returns CDR1 MNHNY and CDR2 SVGAGI (reference sequence). The CDR3 DNA is TGTGCCAGCAGTGGCACAGGGCCAACTAATGAAAAACTGTTTTTT. This translates into CASSGTGPTNEKLFF.

V is TRBV18 and J is TRBJ2-1; D uncertain. The CDR3 consists of 18 residues. The V gene lost 2 bases and the J gene lost 9 bases, with 26 bases spanning the gap. Germline V gene lookup returns CDR1 KGHSH and CDR2 LQKENI. The CDR3 nucleotides read TGTGCCAGCTCACCAGCAGCTCGTGACATCCTGATACAAGCTGAGCAGTTCTTC. Amino acid sequence: CASSPAARDILIQAEQFF.

The rearrangement joins TRBV5-8 to TRBJ2-1, with D perhaps matching TRBD1 (6 bases). Germline assignment: CDR1 SGHTS and CDR2 YDEGEE. The CDR3 consists of 15 residues. Trimming took 4 bases from V and 6 from J, leaving 17 bases between them. The CDR3 region is CASSPLRTGLNEQFF. The CDR3 nucleotides read TGTGCCAGCAGCCCTTTACGAACAGGGCTCAATGAGCAGTTCTTC.

This clone was seen just once. The chain couples TRBV7-2 to TRBJ1-1; the match to TRBD1 covers 8 bases. Germline V gene lookup returns CDR1 SGHTA and CDR2 FQGNSA. The trim removed 5 bases at V and 11 bases at J, leaving 10 bases unmatched. The CDR3 contains 13 residues. CDR3 amino acids: CASSVPGQVGAFF. The DNA for the CDR3 is TGTGCCAGCAGCGTCCCGGGACAGGTCGGTGCTTTCTTT.

The chain employs TRBV6-6 and TRBJ1-2; TRBD1 matches 8 bases. Germline-derived CDR1 and CDR2 are MNHNY and SVGAGI (reference sequence). The CDR3 is made up of 15 amino acids. After removal of 4 bases from V and 5 bases from J, the junction contained 9 bases not matched to a gene. This chain's CDR3 is CASSSTSTGGYGYTF. CDR3 bases: TGTGCCAGCAGTTCCACCTCTACAGGGGGGTATGGCTACACCTTC.

CDR3 DNA: TGTGCCAGCAGCCTCGCCGGAGGTAACACCGGGGAGCTGTTTTTT. Translated, it gives CASSLAGGNTGELFF. The genes are TRBV11-3 and TRBJ2-2; TRBD2 might be the D (5 bases). V was cut by 5 bases and J by 2 bases, with 12 bases left in between. The germline V gene has CDR1 SGHNT and CDR2 YENEEA. The CDR3 extends over 15 amino acids. Variable domain in full (rest from reference TRBV11-3 and TRBJ2-2): EAGVVQSPRYKIIEKKQPVAFWCNPISGHNTLYWYLQNLGQGPELLIRYENEEAVDDSQLPKDRFSAERLKGVDSTLKIQPAELGDSAVYLCASSLAGGNTGELFFGEGSRLTVL.

This clone was seen many times. This rearrangement joins TRBV29-1 to TRBJ1-2; possibly TRBD1 for D (5 bases). The V end lost 0 bases, the J end lost 1 base, and 15 bases lay between the germline ends. The CDR3 spans 16 residues. From germline, CDR1 is SQVTM and CDR2 ANQGSEA. The CDR3 DNA reads as TGCAGCGTTGAAGAGACCTGGACATTCTATAACTATGGCTACACCTTC. Protein sequence: CSVEETWTFYNYGYTF.